These 8 T cell receptor beta chains were all obtained from the same sample, sequenced in a study of PD-L1 blockade in urothelial cancer. The sample's time point: pretreatment peripheral blood. Some clones are missing from TCRdb's copy, which holds only in-frame ones; the method was immunoSEQ multiplex PCR. The data hold about 50,000 clones, with around 84% observed a single time. Sample: PBMCs, taken around atezolizumab (anti-PD-L1) treatment. These receptors all stem from a man between 70 and 80 years old with urothelial cancer.

This rearrangement joins TRBV4-2 to TRBJ2-7, with unresolved D. The CDR3 is 15 amino acids. With 1 base removed from V and 2 bases from J, the gap between germline ends came to 12 bases. CDR1 and CDR2 from the germline V gene are LGHNA and YNFKEQ. DNA for the CDR3: TGTGCCAGCAGCCAAGGTTCAAGCGCTACCTACGAGCAGTACTTC. Encoded protein: CASSQGSSATYEQYF.

The rearrangement joins TRBV30 to TRBJ2-1, with 8 bases identical to TRBD1. V lost 0 bases, J lost 6 bases, and 4 bases stayed unmatched. Germline CDR1 GTSNPN, CDR2 SVGIG (reference sequence). CDR3 size: 14 residues. The DNA of the CDR3 is TGTGCCTGGAGTGTACTGGGGACAGGCAATGAGCAGTTCTTC. This gives the protein CAWSVLGTGNEQFF. The full variable domain, its missing parts supplied by reference TRBV30 and TRBJ2-1, is SQTIHQWPATLVQPVGSPLSLECTVEGTSNPNLYWYRQAAGRGLQLLFYSVGIGQISSEVPQNLSASRPQDRQFILSSKKLLLSDSGFYLCAWSVLGTGNEQFFGPGTRLTVL.

V gene TRBV19 combines with J gene TRBJ1-5; 7 nucleotides line up with TRBD1. The CDR3 consists of 13 residues. V lost 9 bases, J lost 7 bases, and 9 bases stayed unmatched. Germline-derived CDR1 and CDR2 are LNHDA and SQIVND (reference sequence). The CDR3 spells CASSDRVGQPQHF. CDR3 sequence (DNA): TGTGCCAGCAGCGACAGGGTGGGCCAGCCCCAGCATTTT.

The chain uses TRBV7-3 and TRBJ1-6; 8 nucleotides agree with TRBD1. J was trimmed by 9 bases and V by 4 bases; bases with no gene match: 11. CDR1 is SGHTA and CDR2 is FQGTGA in the germline V gene. The CDR3 covers 16 residues. In DNA, the CDR3 is TGTGCCAGCAGCTCAGACGGACAGGGAAGGGCTTCACCCCTCCACTTT. Residues: CASSSDGQGRASPLHF.

CDR3 amino acids: CASSSYRTEPYEQYF. The DNA of the CDR3 is TGTGCCAGCAGCTCATATCGGACAGAACCCTACGAGCAGTACTTC. V gene TRBV7-9 combines with J gene TRBJ2-7; D is perhaps TRBD1 (6 bases). CDR3 length: 15 residues. V lost 4 bases and J 2 bases, leaving 15 bases between the germline ends. Germline V gene sequence: CDR1 SEHNR, CDR2 FQNEAQ (reference sequence).

The chain has TRBV7-2 and TRBJ1-2; 10 nucleotides agree with TRBD1. This CDR3 region has 15 residues. Germline trimming cut 5 bases from V and 1 base from J; bases unmatched to any gene: 4. CDR1 SGHTA and CDR2 FQGNSA come from the germline V gene. The CDR3 nucleotides read TGTGCCAGCAGCGGCGGACAGGGGGGTAACTATGGCTACACCTTC. Its protein is CASSGGQGGNYGYTF.

This chain joins TRBV11-2 and TRBJ1-2; 9 bases align to TRBD1. The CDR3 is 16 amino acids. The V and J ends lost 7 bases and 4 bases, in that order; junction bases with no gene match: 13. Germline CDR1 SGHAT, CDR2 FQNNGV. The CDR3 DNA reads as TGTGCCAGCATCCCGGTACCGGGACAGGGTGGCTATGGCTACACCTTC. Translated, it gives CASIPVPGQGGYGYTF.

The gene calls are TRBV5-4 and TRBJ1-2, with TRBD1 matching over 7 bases. Per the germline V gene, CDR1 is SGHNT and CDR2 is YYREEE (reference sequence). The V gene end was trimmed by 3 bases and the J gene end by 2 bases; junction bases not matched to a gene: 7. CDR3 length: 15 amino acids. The DNA of the CDR3 is TGTGCCAGCAGCTCTGACAGGGACCTAAACTATGGCTACACCTTC. Its translation is CASSSDRDLNYGYTF.